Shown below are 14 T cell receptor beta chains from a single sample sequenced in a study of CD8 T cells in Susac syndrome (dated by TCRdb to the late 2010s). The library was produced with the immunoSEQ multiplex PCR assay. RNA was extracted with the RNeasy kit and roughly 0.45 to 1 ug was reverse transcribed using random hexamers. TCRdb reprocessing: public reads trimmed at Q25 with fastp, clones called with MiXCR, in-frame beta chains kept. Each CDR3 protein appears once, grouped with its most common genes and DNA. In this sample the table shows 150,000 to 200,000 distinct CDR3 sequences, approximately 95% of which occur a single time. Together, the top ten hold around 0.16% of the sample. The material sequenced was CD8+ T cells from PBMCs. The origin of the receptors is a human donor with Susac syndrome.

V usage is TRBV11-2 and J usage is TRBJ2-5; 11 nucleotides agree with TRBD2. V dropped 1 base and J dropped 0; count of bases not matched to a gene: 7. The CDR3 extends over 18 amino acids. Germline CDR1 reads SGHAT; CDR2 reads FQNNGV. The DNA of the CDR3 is TGTGCCAGCAGCTTAGGGCTAGCGGGGGGCCGAAACCAAGAGACCCAGTACTTC. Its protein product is CASSLGLAGGRNQETQYF.

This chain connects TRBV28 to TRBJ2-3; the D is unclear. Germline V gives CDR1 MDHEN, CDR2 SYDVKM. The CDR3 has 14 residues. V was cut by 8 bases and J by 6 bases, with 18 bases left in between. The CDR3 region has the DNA TGTGCCAGCCGTGAAGGGAACGTGGCCGATACGCAGTATTTT. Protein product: CASREGNVADTQYF. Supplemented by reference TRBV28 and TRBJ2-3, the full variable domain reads DVKVTQSSRYLVKRTGEKVFLECVQDMDHENMFWYRQDPGLGLRLIYFSYDVKMKEKGDIPEGYSVSREKKERFSLILESASTNQTSMYLCASREGNVADTQYFGPGTRLTVL.

The CDR3 is CASSQEEDTQYF. The CDR3 nucleotides read TGCGCCAGCAGCCAAGAAGAAGATACGCAGTATTTT. V is TRBV4-1 and J is TRBJ2-3; no reliable D call. CDR1 and CDR2 from the germline V gene are MGHRA and YSYEKL. V was clipped by 0 bases and J by 5 bases, with 3 bases between them. CDR3 length: 12 amino acids.

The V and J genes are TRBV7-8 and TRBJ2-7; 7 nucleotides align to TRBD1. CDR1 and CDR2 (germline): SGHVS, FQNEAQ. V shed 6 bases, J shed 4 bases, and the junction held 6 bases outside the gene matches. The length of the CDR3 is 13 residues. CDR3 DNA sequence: TGTGCCAGCAGACCAGGGGGAAGGTACGAGCAGTACTTC. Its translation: CASRPGGRYEQYF. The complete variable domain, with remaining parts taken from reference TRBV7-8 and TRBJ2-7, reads GAGVSQSPRYKVAKRGQDVALRCDPISGHVSLFWYQQALGQGPEFLTYFQNEAQLDKSGLPSDRFFAERPEGSVSTLKIQRTQQEDSAVYLCASRPGGRYEQYFGPGTRLTVT.

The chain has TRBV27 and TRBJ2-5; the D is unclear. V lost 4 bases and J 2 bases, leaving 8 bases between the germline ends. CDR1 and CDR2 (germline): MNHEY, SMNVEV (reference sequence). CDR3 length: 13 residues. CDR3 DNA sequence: TGTGCCAGCAGTTCCCACCCTCAAGAGACCCAGTACTTC. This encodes CASSSHPQETQYF.

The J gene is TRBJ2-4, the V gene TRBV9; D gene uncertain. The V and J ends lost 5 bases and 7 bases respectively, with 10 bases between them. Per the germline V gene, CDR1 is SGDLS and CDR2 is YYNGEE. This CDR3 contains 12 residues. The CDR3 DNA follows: TGTGCCAGCAGAGGCAGTGGGAACATTCAGTACTTC. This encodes CASRGSGNIQYF.

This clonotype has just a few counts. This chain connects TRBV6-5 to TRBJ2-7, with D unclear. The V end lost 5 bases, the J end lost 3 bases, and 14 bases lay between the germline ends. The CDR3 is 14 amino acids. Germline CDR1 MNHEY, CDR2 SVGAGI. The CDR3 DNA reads TGTGCCAGCAGTGGCCTGGGCACCTACTACGAGCAGTACTTC. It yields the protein CASSGLGTYYEQYF.

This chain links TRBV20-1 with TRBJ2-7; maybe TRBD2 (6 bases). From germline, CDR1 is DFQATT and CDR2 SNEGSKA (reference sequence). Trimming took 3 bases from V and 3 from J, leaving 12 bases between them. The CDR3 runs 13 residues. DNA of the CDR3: TGCAGTGCTAGTTACGGGAGAGGCTACGAGCAGTACTTC. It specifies CSASYGRGYEQYF.

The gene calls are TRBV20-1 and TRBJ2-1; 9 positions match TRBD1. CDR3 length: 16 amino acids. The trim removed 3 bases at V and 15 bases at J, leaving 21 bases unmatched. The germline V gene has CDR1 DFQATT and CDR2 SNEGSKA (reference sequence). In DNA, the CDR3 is TGCAGTGCTAGCGAACCCGGGACAGGGTATTTTTCTTACCCGTTCTTC. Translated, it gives CSASEPGTGYFSYPFF.

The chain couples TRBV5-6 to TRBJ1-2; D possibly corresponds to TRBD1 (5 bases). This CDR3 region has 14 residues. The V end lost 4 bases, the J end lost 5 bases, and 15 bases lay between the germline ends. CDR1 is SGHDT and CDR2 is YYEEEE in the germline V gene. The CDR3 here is CASSAIQVSYGYTF. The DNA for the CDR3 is TGTGCCAGCAGCGCGATACAGGTCTCATATGGCTACACCTTC.

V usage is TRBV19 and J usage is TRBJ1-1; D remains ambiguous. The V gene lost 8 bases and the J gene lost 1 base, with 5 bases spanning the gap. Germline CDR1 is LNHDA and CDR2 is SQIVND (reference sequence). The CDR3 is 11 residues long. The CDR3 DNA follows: TGTGCCAGTGTACAGAACACTGAAGCTTTCTTT. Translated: CASVQNTEAFF.

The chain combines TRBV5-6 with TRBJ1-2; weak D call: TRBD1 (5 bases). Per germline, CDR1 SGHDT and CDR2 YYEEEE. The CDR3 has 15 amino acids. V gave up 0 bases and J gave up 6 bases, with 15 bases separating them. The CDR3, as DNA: TGTGCCAGCAGCTTGGTAGACAGCTCGAAAAATGGCTACACCTTC. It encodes CASSLVDSSKNGYTF. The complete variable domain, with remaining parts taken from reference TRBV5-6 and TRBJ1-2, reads DAGVTQSPTHLIKTRGQQVTLRCSPKSGHDTVSWYQQALGQGPQFIFQYYEEEERQRGNFPDRFSGHQFPNYSSELNVNALLLGDSALYLCASSLVDSSKNGYTFGSGTRLTVV.

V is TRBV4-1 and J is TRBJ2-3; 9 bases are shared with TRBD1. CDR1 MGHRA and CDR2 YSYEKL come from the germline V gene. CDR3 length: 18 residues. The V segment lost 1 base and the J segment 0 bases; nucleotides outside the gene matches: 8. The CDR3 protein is CASSQGQGGGVSTDTQYF. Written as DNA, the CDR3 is TGCGCCAGCAGCCAAGGACAGGGGGGTGGGGTCAGCACAGATACGCAGTATTTT.

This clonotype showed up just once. The CDR3 loop reads CASSPKTIHGGELFF. The CDR3 nucleotides are TGCGCCAGCAGCCCTAAGACTATCCATGGCGGGGAGCTGTTTTTT. The rearrangement links TRBV5-1 to TRBJ2-2; D is possibly TRBD2 (5 bases). This CDR3 is 15 amino acids long. Trimming left V 4 bases short and J 7 bases short, with 17 bases between. Germline V gene data show CDR1 as SGHRS and CDR2 as YFSETQ.